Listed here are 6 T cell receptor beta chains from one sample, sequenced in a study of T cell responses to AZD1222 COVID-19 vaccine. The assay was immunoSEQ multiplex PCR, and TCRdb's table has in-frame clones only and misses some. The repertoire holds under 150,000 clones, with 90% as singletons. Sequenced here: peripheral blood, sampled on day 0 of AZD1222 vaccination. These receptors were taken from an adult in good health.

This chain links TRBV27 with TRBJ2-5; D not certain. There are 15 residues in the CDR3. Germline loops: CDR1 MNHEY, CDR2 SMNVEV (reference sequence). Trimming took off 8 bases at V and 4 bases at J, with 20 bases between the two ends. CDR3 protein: CASRIGNFSRETQYF. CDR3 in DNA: TGTGCCAGCCGTATAGGGAACTTCTCCAGAGAGACCCAGTACTTC.

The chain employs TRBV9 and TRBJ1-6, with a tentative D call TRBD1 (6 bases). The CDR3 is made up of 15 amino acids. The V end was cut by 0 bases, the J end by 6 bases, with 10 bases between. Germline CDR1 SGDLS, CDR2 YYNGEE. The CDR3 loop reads CASSVEQGVNSPLHF. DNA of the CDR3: TGTGCCAGCAGCGTAGAACAGGGAGTTAATTCACCCCTCCACTTT.

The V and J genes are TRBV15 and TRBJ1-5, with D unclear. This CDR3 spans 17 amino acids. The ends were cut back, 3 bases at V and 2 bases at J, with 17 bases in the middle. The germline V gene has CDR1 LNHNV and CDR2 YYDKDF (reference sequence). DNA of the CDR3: TGTGCCACCAGCAGGTCCGGACCTACCCGGGGCAATCAGCCCCAGCATTTT. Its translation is CATSRSGPTRGNQPQHF.

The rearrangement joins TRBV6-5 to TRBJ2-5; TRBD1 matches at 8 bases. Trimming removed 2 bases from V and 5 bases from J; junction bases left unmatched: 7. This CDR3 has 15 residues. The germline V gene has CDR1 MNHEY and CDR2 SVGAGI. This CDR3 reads CASSYETGDLETQYF. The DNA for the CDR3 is TGTGCCAGCAGTTACGAGACAGGGGATTTGGAGACCCAGTACTTC.

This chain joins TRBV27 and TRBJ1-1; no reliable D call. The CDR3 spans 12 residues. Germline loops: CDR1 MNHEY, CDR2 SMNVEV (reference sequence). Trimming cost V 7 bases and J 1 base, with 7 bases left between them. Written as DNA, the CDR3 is TGTGCCAGCAATGGGCAGAACACTGAAGCTTTCTTT. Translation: CASNGQNTEAFF.

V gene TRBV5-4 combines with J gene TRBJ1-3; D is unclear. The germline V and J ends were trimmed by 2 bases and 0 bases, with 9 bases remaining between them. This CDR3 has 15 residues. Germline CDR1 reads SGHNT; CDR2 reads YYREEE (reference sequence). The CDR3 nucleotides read TGTGCCAGCAGCTTCGGTAGGAGCTCTGGAAACACCATATATTTT. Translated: CASSFGRSSGNTIYF.